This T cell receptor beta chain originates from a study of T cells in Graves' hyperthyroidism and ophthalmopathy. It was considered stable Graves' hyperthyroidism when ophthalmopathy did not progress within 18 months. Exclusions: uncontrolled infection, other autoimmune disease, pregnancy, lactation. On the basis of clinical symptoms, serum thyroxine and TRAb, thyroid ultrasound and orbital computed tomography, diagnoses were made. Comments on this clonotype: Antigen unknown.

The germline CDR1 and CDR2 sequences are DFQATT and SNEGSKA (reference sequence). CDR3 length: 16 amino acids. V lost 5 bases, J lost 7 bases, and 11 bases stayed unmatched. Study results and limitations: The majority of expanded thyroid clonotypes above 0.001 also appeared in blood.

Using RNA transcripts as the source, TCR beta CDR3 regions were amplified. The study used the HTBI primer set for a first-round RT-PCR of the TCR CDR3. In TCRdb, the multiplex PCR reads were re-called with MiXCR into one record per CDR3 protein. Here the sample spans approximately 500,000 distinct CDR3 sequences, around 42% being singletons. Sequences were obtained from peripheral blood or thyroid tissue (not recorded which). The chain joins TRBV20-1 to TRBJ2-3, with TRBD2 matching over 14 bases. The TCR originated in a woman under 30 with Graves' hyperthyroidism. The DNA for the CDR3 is TGCAGTGCTTTAGGGACTAGCGGGAGCGCTTTGAATACGCAGTATTTT. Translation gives CSALGTSGSALNTQYF.